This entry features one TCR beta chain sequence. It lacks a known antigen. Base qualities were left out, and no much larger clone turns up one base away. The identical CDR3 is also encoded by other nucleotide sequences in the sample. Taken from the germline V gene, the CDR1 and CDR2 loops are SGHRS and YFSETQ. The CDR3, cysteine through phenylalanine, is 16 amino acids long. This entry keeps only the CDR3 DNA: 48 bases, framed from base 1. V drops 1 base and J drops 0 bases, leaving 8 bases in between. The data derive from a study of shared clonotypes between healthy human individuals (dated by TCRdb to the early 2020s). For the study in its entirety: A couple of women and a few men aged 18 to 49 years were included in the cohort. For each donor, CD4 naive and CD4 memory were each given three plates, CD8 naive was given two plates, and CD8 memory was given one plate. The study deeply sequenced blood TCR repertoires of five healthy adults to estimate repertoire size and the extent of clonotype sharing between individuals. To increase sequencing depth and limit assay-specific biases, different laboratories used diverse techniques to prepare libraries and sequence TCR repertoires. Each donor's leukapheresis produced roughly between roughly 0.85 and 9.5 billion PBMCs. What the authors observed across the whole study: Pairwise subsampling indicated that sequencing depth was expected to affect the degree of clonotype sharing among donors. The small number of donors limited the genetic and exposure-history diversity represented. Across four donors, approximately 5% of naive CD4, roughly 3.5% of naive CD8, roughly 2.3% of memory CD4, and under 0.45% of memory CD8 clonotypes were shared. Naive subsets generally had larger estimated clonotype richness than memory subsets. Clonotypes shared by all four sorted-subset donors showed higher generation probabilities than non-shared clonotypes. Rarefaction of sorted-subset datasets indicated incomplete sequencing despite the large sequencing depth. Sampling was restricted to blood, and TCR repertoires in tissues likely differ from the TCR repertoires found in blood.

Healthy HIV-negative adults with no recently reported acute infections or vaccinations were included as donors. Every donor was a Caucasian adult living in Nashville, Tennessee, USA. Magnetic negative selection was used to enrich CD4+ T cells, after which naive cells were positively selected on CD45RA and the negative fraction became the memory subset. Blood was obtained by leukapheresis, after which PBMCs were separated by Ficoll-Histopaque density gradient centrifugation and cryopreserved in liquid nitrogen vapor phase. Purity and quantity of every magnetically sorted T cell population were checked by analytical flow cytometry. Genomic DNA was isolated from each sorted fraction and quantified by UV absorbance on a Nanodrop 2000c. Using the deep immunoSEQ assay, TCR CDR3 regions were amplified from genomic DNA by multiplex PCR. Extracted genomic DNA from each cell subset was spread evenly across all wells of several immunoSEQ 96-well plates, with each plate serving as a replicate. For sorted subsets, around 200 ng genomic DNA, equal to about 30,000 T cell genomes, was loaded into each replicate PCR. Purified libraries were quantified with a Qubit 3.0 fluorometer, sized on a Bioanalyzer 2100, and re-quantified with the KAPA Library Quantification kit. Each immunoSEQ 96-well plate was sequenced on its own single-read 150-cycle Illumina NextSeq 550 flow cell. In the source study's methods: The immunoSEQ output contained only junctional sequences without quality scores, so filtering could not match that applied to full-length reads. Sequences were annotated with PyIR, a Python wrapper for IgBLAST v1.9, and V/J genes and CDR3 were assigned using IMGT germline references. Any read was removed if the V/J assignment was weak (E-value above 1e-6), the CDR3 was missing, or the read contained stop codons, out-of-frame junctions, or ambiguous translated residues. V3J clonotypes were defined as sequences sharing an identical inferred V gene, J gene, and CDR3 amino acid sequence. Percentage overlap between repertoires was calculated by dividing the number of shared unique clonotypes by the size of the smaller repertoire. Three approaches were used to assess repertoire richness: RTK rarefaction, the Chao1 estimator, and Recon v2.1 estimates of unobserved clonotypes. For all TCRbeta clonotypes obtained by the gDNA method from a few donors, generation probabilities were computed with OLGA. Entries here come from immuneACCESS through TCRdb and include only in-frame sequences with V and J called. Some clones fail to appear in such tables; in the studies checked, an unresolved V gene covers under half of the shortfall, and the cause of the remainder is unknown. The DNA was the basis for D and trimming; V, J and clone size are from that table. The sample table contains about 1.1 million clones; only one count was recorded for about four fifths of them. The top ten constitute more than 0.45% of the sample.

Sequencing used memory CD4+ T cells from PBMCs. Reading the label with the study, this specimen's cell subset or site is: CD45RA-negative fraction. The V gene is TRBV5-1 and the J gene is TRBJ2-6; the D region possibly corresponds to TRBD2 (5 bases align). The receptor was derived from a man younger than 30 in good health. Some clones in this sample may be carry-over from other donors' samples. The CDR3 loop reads CASSLTGNSGANVLTF. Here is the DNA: TGCGCCAGCAGCTTGACGGGGAACTCTGGGGCCAACGTCCTGACTTTC.